The clone carrying this T cell receptor beta chain was counted ten times or more. Regarding time point: newly diagnosed GD, antithyroid drugs for less than 3 months. The TCR library used RNA extracted from PBMCs. The V gene's germline CDR1 is MNHEY and CDR2 SVGEGT. This CDR3 is built from 16 residues. Trimming cost V 5 bases and J 11 bases; bases outside gene matches: 15. These data originate in a study of regulatory T cells in long-lasting Graves disease. Investigators prepared the TCR beta libraries by applying iRepertoire HTBI primers and Arm-PCR of CDR3 regions. TCRdb reprocessed the multiplex PCR reads with MiXCR, giving one entry per CDR3 protein. The sample lists 520,000 or so distinct CDR3 sequences, 12% occurring once. The same data also contributed to another study, on T cells in Graves' hyperthyroidism and ophthalmopathy.

The clonotype was recovered from a woman younger than 45 with Graves disease. The sequenced sample was peripheral blood mononuclear cells (PBMCs), obtained at new diagnosis, from a patient treated with antithyroid drugs. This chain connects TRBV6-2 or TRBV6-3 to TRBJ1-6; 7 bases are shared with TRBD1. Here the CDR3 reads CASSLGTAGRFAPLHF. CDR3 coding DNA: TGTGCCAGCAGTCTTGGGACAGCCGGACGGTTTGCACCCCTCCACTTT.